Presented here are 3 T cell receptor beta chains from one specimen sequenced in a study of cytomegalovirus exposure and HLA in healthy donors. The PCR made use of 60 Vbeta and 13 Jbeta primers. Libraries were prepared by immunoSEQ multiplex PCR; TCRdb keeps only in-frame clonotypes and omits some of them. The sample records 150,000 or so clones, about 84% being singletons. The sample comprised PBMCs. These TCRs come from a woman aged 40 to 50 in good health and CMV-seropositive.

The V gene is TRBV4-2, the J gene TRBJ2-7; possible D gene TRBD2, 6 bases. The CDR3 consists of 16 residues. V lost 0 bases and J lost 1, with 13 bases in between. The germline V gene encodes CDR1 LGHNA and CDR2 YNFKEQ. CDR3 coding DNA: TGTGCCAGCAGCCAAGATCTTGGAGGAGGGTCCTACGAGCAGTACTTC. Translating it yields CASSQDLGGGSYEQYF.

The chain has TRBV2 and TRBJ2-2; D is undetermined. V shed 5 bases and J shed 2 bases, with 9 bases lying between them. CDR1 is SNHLY and CDR2 is FYNNEI in the germline V gene. The CDR3 runs to 14 residues. The CDR3 loop is CASSPTPNTGELFF. The CDR3 nucleotides are TGTGCCAGCAGTCCCACACCAAACACCGGGGAGCTGTTTTTT.

The sample holds many counts of this clone. The V call is TRBV2, the J call TRBJ2-2; 7 bases match TRBD2. CDR1 is SNHLY, CDR2 FYNNEI, per germline. The CDR3 is 14 residues long. With V trimmed by 10 bases and J by 3 bases, 8 bases remained unmatched. CDR3 nucleotides: TGTGCCATTAAGTCGGCGGGAGACACCGGGGAGCTGTTTTTT. This codes for CAIKSAGDTGELFF.